The TCR beta chain described here comes from a study of blood T cells in healthy people across ages. This CDR3 comprises 20 residues. Trimming cost V 4 bases and J 0 bases, with 25 bases left between them. In germline, CDR1 is MDHEN, CDR2 SYDVKM. Primers used in a second PCR of roughly 7 to 11 cycles were a sample-barcoded 5' primer and a J-beta primer mix. TCRdb reprocessed the 5' RACE reads with MiXCR, giving one entry per CDR3 protein. The table includes about 500,000 distinct CDR3 sequences, approximately 25% detected once. Those donating, healthy Caucasian individuals from Russia, were aged roughly 6 to 95. Extraction of total RNA produced a minimum of 6 micrograms from each sample. Separately, the same data were catalogued under a study of T cells of mothers and their children. That work states: Biologically related mothers and children overlapped slightly more than unrelated pairs, a non-significant difference.

This rearrangement joins TRBV28 to TRBJ1-5; D perhaps matches TRBD1 (5 bases). Sequencing was carried out using blood. The receptor's source is a boy aged 5-17 years in good health. The CDR3: CASSSQGKFYINHSNQPQHF. DNA of the CDR3: TGTGCCAGCAGTTCCCAGGGAAAATTTTACATAAACCATAGCAATCAGCCCCAGCATTTT.